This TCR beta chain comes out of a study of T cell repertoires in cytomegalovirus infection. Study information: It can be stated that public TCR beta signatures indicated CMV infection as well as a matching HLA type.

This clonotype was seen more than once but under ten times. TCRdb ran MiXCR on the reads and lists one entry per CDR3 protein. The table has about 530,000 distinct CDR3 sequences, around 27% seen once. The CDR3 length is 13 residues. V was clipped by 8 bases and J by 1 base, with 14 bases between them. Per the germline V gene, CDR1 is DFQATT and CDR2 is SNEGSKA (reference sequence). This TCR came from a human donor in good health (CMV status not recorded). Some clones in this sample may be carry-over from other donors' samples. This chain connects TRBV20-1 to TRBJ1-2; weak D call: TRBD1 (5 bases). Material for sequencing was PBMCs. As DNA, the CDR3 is TGCAGTAGCCGGGACCCTGATAACTATGGCTACACCTTC. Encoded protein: CSSRDPDNYGYTF.